A single sample is the source of the 2 T cell receptor beta chains below, sequenced in a study of human T cells and chemical hapten exposure. The time point here: patch test 1, 2 weeks after DPC sensitization. This sample's treatment: therapeutic diphenylcyclopropenone sensitization with weekly scalp DPC. TCRdb redid the calling of the RACE reads with MiXCR, one entry per CDR3 protein. The table lists around 74,000 distinct CDR3 sequences, approximately 29% of them singletons. Source: whole blood, taken in connection with sensitization to the hapten diphenylcyclopropenone (DPC). Receptors were obtained from a man aged 40-49 years with alopecia areata. Some clones in this sample may be carry-over from other donors' samples.

J is TRBJ2-1 and V is TRBV20-1, with TRBD2 matching over 7 bases. V shed 4 bases and J 7 bases; nucleotides not matched to a gene: 10. CDR3 size: 14 residues. Germline loops: CDR1 DFQATT, CDR2 SNEGSKA (reference sequence). The DNA for the CDR3 is TGCAGTGCTAAAATACCGCGGGAGAGGAATGAGCAGTTCTTC. Translated, it gives CSAKIPRERNEQFF.

This clonotype occurred a few times. This sequence joins TRBV6-5 and TRBJ2-5; no reliable D call. CDR1 and CDR2 (germline): MNHEY, SVGAGI. The V end was cut by 1 base, the J end by 0 bases, with 9 bases between. The CDR3 sequence is 15 residues long. The CDR3 reads CASSYWQANQETQYF. The CDR3 DNA follows: TGTGCCAGCAGTTACTGGCAGGCGAACCAAGAGACCCAGTACTTC.